This entry lists 30 T cell receptor beta chains sequenced from one sample in a study of CD8+ T cells in alopecia areata. Reverse transcribed after extraction, RNA yielded cDNA as the sequencing template. Repertoires were generated with immunoSEQ multiplex PCR, while TCRdb's copy carries only in-frame clones and drops some. The table records about 180,000 clones, roughly 65% of them present only once. The source material was CD4+ T cells sorted from blood, sampled at week 0. The receptors stem from a human donor with alopecia areata.

The chain links TRBV29-1 to TRBJ2-1; unclear D gene. Trimming cost V 6 bases and J 6 bases, with 12 bases left between them. Germline V gives CDR1 SQVTM, CDR2 ANQGSEA. The CDR3 is 12 amino acids. The CDR3 protein is CSVGLSPNEQFF. CDR3 nucleotide sequence: TGCAGCGTAGGCCTTTCGCCCAATGAGCAGTTCTTC.

The chain uses TRBV4-1 and TRBJ1-6; 9 bases match TRBD1. The germline V gene has CDR1 MGHRA and CDR2 YSYEKL. V lost 1 base and J lost 10; bases outside the gene matches: 17. The CDR3 spans 19 residues. CDR3 protein: CASSQVITRDRVFVSPLHF. DNA of the CDR3: TGCGCCAGCAGCCAAGTTATAACCCGGGACAGGGTCTTCGTCTCACCCCTCCACTTT.

The chain employs TRBV7-2 and TRBJ2-3, with 7 bases identical to TRBD2. CDR1 is SGHTA, CDR2 FQGNSA, per germline. The CDR3 is 16 amino acids. J was trimmed by 3 bases and V by 3 bases; bases with no gene match: 9. The DNA of the CDR3 is TGTGCCAGCAGCTTTAGGGGAGGGAGTGGTACAGATACGCAGTATTTT. This gives the protein CASSFRGGSGTDTQYF.

This clone has just a few counts. This chain uses TRBV29-1 with TRBJ2-5, with 9 bases identical to TRBD2. The J segment lost 1 base and the V segment lost 5 bases, leaving 5 bases of the junction unmatched. The CDR3 contains 14 residues. Per the germline V gene, CDR1 is SQVTM and CDR2 is ANQGSEA. The CDR3 sequence is CSVNRGGAQETQYF. DNA for the CDR3: TGCAGCGTTAATCGCGGGGGGGCCCAAGAGACCCAGTACTTC.

The CDR3 sequence: CASSQAGQGEDTQYF. The CDR3 DNA reads TGCGCCAGCAGCCAAGCTGGACAGGGCGAAGATACGCAGTATTTT. This chain links TRBV4-1 with TRBJ2-3, with 8 positions matching TRBD1. V gave up 1 base and J gave up 5 bases; unmatched junction bases: 5. The CDR3 totals 15 residues. Germline lookup yields CDR1 MGHRA and CDR2 YSYEKL.

In its sample, this clone was seen a few times. This sequence joins TRBV15 and TRBJ2-7; 10 bases map to TRBD1. The trim removed 0 bases at V and 5 bases at J, leaving 4 bases unmatched. Germline-derived CDR1 and CDR2 are LNHNV and YYDKDF (reference sequence). This CDR3 is built from 15 residues. DNA of the CDR3: TGTGCCACCAGCAGAGATAGGGACAGGGGTAACGAGCAGTACTTC. Its translation: CATSRDRDRGNEQYF.

The chain has TRBV9 and TRBJ2-7, with D uncertain. Germline V gives CDR1 SGDLS, CDR2 YYNGEE. The CDR3 runs 15 residues. The V and J ends lost 0 bases and 4 bases respectively, with 14 bases between them. The CDR3 DNA sequence: TGTGCCAGCAGCGTAGCGCCGAGAGTAGATTACGAGCAGTACTTC. Its translation: CASSVAPRVDYEQYF.

The chain is built from TRBV15 and TRBJ1-6, with D hard to call. The CDR3 has 16 amino acids. CDR1 LNHNV and CDR2 YYDKDF come from the germline V gene (reference sequence). Trimming took off 1 base at V and 8 bases at J, with 15 bases between the two ends. The CDR3 is CATSRALSKVDSPLHF. DNA for the CDR3: TGTGCCACCAGCAGAGCCCTGTCGAAAGTCGATTCACCCCTCCACTTT. The full variable domain, completed using reference TRBV15 and TRBJ1-6, is DAMVIQNPRYQVTQFGKPVTLSCSQTLNHNVMYWYQQKSSQAPKLLFHYYDKDFNNEADTPDNFQSRRPNTSFCFLDIRSPGLGDTAMYLCATSRALSKVDSPLHFGNGTRLTVT.

This clone occurred a few times. The chain carries TRBV29-1 and TRBJ2-3; TRBD1 might be the D (6 bases). Germline V gene lookup returns CDR1 SQVTM and CDR2 ANQGSEA. V lost 6 bases, J lost 4 bases, and 11 bases lay in between. The CDR3 runs 12 residues. For the CDR3, the DNA is TGCAGCGTACTACAGGGCTCAGATACGCAGTATTTT. Translation: CSVLQGSDTQYF.

The chain is built from TRBV30 and TRBJ1-2, with TRBD1 as a possible D gene (5 bases). This CDR3 region has 13 residues. Trimming cost V 3 bases and J 7 bases, with 15 bases left between them. Germline CDR1 GTSNPN, CDR2 SVGIG (reference sequence). The CDR3 is CAWSPGGDRGYTF. CDR3 sequence (DNA): TGTGCCTGGAGCCCCGGAGGGGATCGTGGCTACACCTTC.

This clone appeared once. The chain has TRBV5-4 and TRBJ2-7; no definite D call. Germline V gene lookup returns CDR1 SGHNT and CDR2 YYREEE (reference sequence). V shed 3 bases and J shed 6 bases, with 19 bases lying between them. This CDR3 has 15 residues. CDR3: CASSSAGIRWVEQYF. For the CDR3, the DNA is TGTGCCAGCAGCTCCGCTGGGATCCGATGGGTCGAGCAGTACTTC.

This chain uses TRBV5-6 with TRBJ2-2, with D possibly matching TRBD1 (6 bases). Germline loops: CDR1 SGHDT, CDR2 YYEEEE. V gave up 0 bases and J gave up 3 bases, with 12 bases separating them. CDR3 length equals 16 residues. The CDR3 sequence is CASSLDTGSYTGELFF. In DNA, the CDR3 is TGTGCCAGCAGCTTGGATACAGGGAGCTACACCGGGGAGCTGTTTTTT.

CDR3 residues: CASSLVETQYF. DNA for the CDR3: TGTGCCAGCAGCTTAGTGGAGACCCAGTACTTC. The gene calls are TRBV7-8 and TRBJ2-5; D is ambiguous. The CDR3 extends over 11 amino acids. V was trimmed by 1 base and J by 5 bases, leaving 2 bases between them. In germline, CDR1 is SGHVS, CDR2 FQNEAQ.

V is TRBV11-3 and J is TRBJ2-5; perhaps TRBD2 as D (6 bases). The CDR3 is made up of 15 amino acids. Germline V gene sequence: CDR1 SGHNT, CDR2 YENEEA. Trimming removed 2 bases from V and 1 base from J, with 11 bases in between. The CDR3 loop is CASSLYAGLQETQYF. The CDR3 DNA reads TGTGCCAGCAGCTTATATGCGGGGCTCCAAGAGACCCAGTACTTC.

J is TRBJ1-2 and V is TRBV29-1; tentative D call: TRBD1 (5 bases). V was cut by 4 bases and J by 8 bases, with 14 bases left in between. The CDR3 contains 12 residues. Germline V CDR1 and CDR2: SQVTM, ANQGSEA. CDR3 sequence: CSVAIQGAGYTF. The CDR3 DNA reads TGCAGCGTTGCCATTCAGGGAGCCGGCTACACCTTC.

This clone has a handful of counts. The V call is TRBV30, the J call TRBJ2-7, with 14 bases fitting TRBD2. The V gene end was trimmed by 1 base and the J gene end by 4 bases; junction bases not matched to a gene: 0. The germline V gene has CDR1 GTSNPN and CDR2 SVGIG (reference sequence). The CDR3 spans 14 residues. DNA for the CDR3: TGTGCCTGGAGTGGGACTAGCGGGGGGTACGAGCAGTACTTC. It is translated as CAWSGTSGGYEQYF.

The rearrangement uses TRBV5-1 and TRBJ2-5; TRBD1 matches 7 bases. V gave up 2 bases and J gave up 3 bases; unmatched junction bases: 4. From germline, CDR1 is SGHRS and CDR2 YFSETQ. The CDR3 runs to 14 residues. CDR3 sequence (DNA): TGCGCCAGCAGCTTCGGGACAGTGAAAGAGACCCAGTACTTC. It specifies CASSFGTVKETQYF.

CDR3 protein: CASSQVFGELFF. The CDR3 coding sequence is TGTGCCAGCAGCCAAGTATTCGGGGAGCTGTTTTTT. The chain employs TRBV14 and TRBJ2-2; no firm D call. This CDR3 spans 12 amino acids. The germline gives CDR1 SGHDN, CDR2 FVKESK. V lost 1 base, J lost 7 bases, and 4 bases lay in between.

The chain uses TRBV5-1 and TRBJ2-1; 9 nucleotides line up with TRBD1. CDR3 length: 18 residues. V trimming: 4 bases; J trimming: 3 bases; junction bases outside the gene matches: 14. The V gene's germline CDR1 is SGHRS and CDR2 YFSETQ. The chain's CDR3 is CASSTEGLRQGGYNEQFF. The DNA for the CDR3 is TGCGCCAGCAGCACAGAGGGGTTACGACAGGGGGGCTACAATGAGCAGTTCTTC.

The chain employs TRBV9 and TRBJ1-1; perhaps TRBD1 as D (6 bases). Germline V gene data show CDR1 as SGDLS and CDR2 as YYNGEE. This CDR3 comprises 13 residues. V lost 4 bases to trimming and J lost 1 base, with 8 bases between them. The CDR3: CASSQTGNTEAFF. DNA for the CDR3: TGTGCCAGCAGCCAGACAGGGAACACTGAAGCTTTCTTT.

V usage is TRBV29-1 and J usage is TRBJ1-2; D gene unclear. Germline CDR1 and CDR2: SQVTM and ANQGSEA. The V end lost 3 bases, the J end lost 7 bases, and 15 bases lay between the germline ends. The CDR3 sequence is 13 residues long. The CDR3 here is CSVDSLVGSGYTF. Here the CDR3 DNA reads TGCAGCGTTGATAGTTTGGTGGGGAGTGGCTACACCTTC.

This clone occurred a few times. The chain is built from TRBV4-3 and TRBJ1-1; D unresolved. Per germline, CDR1 LGHNA and CDR2 YSLEER. The CDR3 sequence is 15 residues long. The V gene lost 0 bases and the J gene lost 1 base, with 9 bases spanning the gap. The CDR3 region is CASSQESGRNTEAFF. CDR3 DNA sequence: TGCGCCAGCAGCCAAGAATCGGGCAGGAACACTGAAGCTTTCTTT.

This clone was recorded a few times. The chain recombines TRBV25-1 with TRBJ2-7; D remains ambiguous. The CDR3 length is 12 residues. Per germline, CDR1 MGHDK and CDR2 SYGVNS. V was shortened by 2 bases and J by 6 bases, with 8 bases between the two germline ends. The CDR3 DNA reads TGTGCCAGCAGTGAAGTTGGGGTCGAGCAGTACTTC. Translation: CASSEVGVEQYF.

This clone appeared once. The rearrangement joins TRBV11-3 to TRBJ2-7, with 7 nucleotides matching TRBD1. V shed 0 bases and J 0 bases; nucleotides not matched to a gene: 2. This CDR3 contains 15 residues. Germline V gene sequence: CDR1 SGHNT, CDR2 YENEEA. CDR3 nucleotide sequence: TGTGCCAGCAGCTTAGATGGGGACAGCTCCTACGAGCAGTACTTC. The encoded protein is CASSLDGDSSYEQYF.

The rearrangement uses TRBV2 and TRBJ2-2; D remains unclear. Germline CDR1 SNHLY, CDR2 FYNNEI. The CDR3 covers 12 residues. Trimming removed 6 bases at V and 4 bases at J, with 6 bases between. The CDR3: CASSYPTGELFF. The CDR3 coding sequence is TGTGCCAGCAGCTATCCCACCGGGGAGCTGTTTTTT.

The V call is TRBV5-1, the J call TRBJ1-2; TRBD1 aligns across 8 bases. Germline CDR1 reads SGHRS; CDR2 reads YFSETQ. Germline trimming cut 4 bases from V and 3 bases from J; bases unmatched to any gene: 8. This CDR3 region has 15 residues. CDR3 sequence (DNA): TGCGCCAGCAGCCAAACAGGGGGTTCTGACTATGGCTACACCTTC. It translates to CASSQTGGSDYGYTF.

This clone has only a few counts. The rearrangement links TRBV5-6 to TRBJ2-5; TRBD1 matches at 8 bases. V lost 4 bases, J lost 5 bases, and 4 bases stayed unmatched. CDR3 length: 13 amino acids. Per germline, CDR1 SGHDT and CDR2 YYEEEE. CDR3 region: CASSRSGGETQYF. In DNA, the CDR3 is TGTGCCAGCAGCCGATCAGGGGGCGAGACCCAGTACTTC.

The chain joins TRBV6-1 to TRBJ1-5; the D gene is possibly TRBD1 (6 bases). CDR3 length: 15 amino acids. Trimming shortened V by 2 bases and J by 1 base, and 9 bases separated the two germline ends. CDR1 is MNHNS and CDR2 is SASEGT in the germline V gene. For the CDR3, the DNA is TGTGCCAGCAGTGAAACAGGGAGAAGCAATCAGCCCCAGCATTTT. As protein: CASSETGRSNQPQHF.

This clone has just a few counts. The J gene is TRBJ2-1, the V gene TRBV29-1; D possibly uses TRBD1 or TRBD2 (5 bases each). Trimming left V 8 bases short and J 12 bases short, with 17 bases between. The CDR3 spans 11 residues. Germline assignment: CDR1 SQVTM and CDR2 ANQGSEA. The CDR3 sequence is CSPYRDGGQFF. CDR3 sequence (DNA): TGCAGCCCGTATCGGGACGGAGGGCAGTTCTTC.

The gene calls are TRBV23-1 and TRBJ1-6, with a tentative D call TRBD1 (5 bases). TRBV23-1 carries the ORF label, with uncertain function. The CDR3 length is 18 residues. V was trimmed by 6 bases and J by 3 bases, leaving 21 bases between them. This chain's CDR3 is CASSRCAYQGDYNSPLHF. The CDR3 nucleotides read TGCGCCAGCAGCCGGTGTGCGTACCAGGGAGACTATAATTCACCCCTCCACTTT.